The 15 T cell receptor beta chains below come from one sample, sequenced in a study of T cell changes during pregnancy in multiple sclerosis. The data were produced by immunoSEQ multiplex PCR, yet TCRdb's version contains in-frame clones alone and is incomplete. The repertoire includes 70,000 to 90,000 clones, about 94% of them detected once, and less than 0.75% sits in the top ten. The sequencing here drew on peripheral blood, taken in the second trimester of pregnancy. Receptors originate from a female donor in good health, enrolled as a control in a pregnancy study.

This chain joins TRBV19 and TRBJ1-1; 7 bases line up with TRBD1. Trimming cost V 3 bases and J 10 bases; bases outside gene matches: 11. Germline values: CDR1 LNHDA, CDR2 SQIVND (reference sequence). CDR3 length: 14 amino acids. The CDR3 nucleotides are TGTGCCAGTAGTATGGGGCAGGGGGGTTTTGGAGCTTTCTTT. Protein product: CASSMGQGGFGAFF. Looking up the rest from reference TRBV19 and TRBJ1-1 gives the full variable domain: DGGITQSPKYLFRKEGQNVTLSCEQNLNHDAMYWYRQDPGQGLRLIYYSQIVNDFQKGDIAEGYSVSREKKESFPLTVTSAQKNPTAFYLCASSMGQGGFGAFFGQGTRLTVV.

The chain has TRBV7-2 and TRBJ2-7; D is possibly TRBD2 (6 bases). CDR3 size: 14 residues. Germline V gene data show CDR1 as SGHTA and CDR2 as FQGNSA. V was trimmed by 1 base and J by 2 bases, leaving 9 bases between them. Here the CDR3 reads CASSLVGGAYEQYF. DNA of the CDR3: TGTGCCAGCAGCTTAGTGGGGGGAGCCTACGAGCAGTACTTC.

The rearrangement links TRBV4-2 to TRBJ1-1; 7 bases align to TRBD1. The V gene's germline CDR1 is LGHNA and CDR2 YNFKEQ. This CDR3 spans 16 amino acids. Losses at the gene ends were 4 bases for V and 2 bases for J; bases not matched to a gene: 10. CDR3 amino acids: CASSRDPGQANTEAFF. The CDR3 DNA is TGTGCCAGCAGCCGCGACCCTGGACAGGCCAACACTGAAGCTTTCTTT.

V gene TRBV2 combines with J gene TRBJ1-5; tentative D call: TRBD1 (5 bases). The CDR3 consists of 15 residues. The V gene's germline CDR1 is SNHLY and CDR2 FYNNEI. Between the trimmed V and J ends, which lost 4 bases and 1 base, there was a span of 11 bases. The CDR3 coding sequence is TGTGCCAGCAGTGGAGACAGACAGAGCAATCAGCCCCAGCATTTT. Protein: CASSGDRQSNQPQHF.

The chain is built from TRBV11-1 and TRBJ2-1; possibly TRBD1 for D (6 bases). The V gene's germline CDR1 is SGHAT and CDR2 FQDESV (reference sequence). V dropped 0 bases and J dropped 5 bases, with 8 bases sitting between them. This CDR3 contains 14 residues. CDR3 DNA: TGTGCCAGCAGCTTAGCGGGGGCTGACAATGAGCAGTTCTTC. Its translation: CASSLAGADNEQFF.

This chain connects TRBV7-9 to TRBJ2-1, with 9 bases matching TRBD1. The CDR3 is 12 residues long. Germline V CDR1 and CDR2: SEHNR, FQNEAQ (reference sequence). V was pared by 4 bases and J by 8 bases, with 0 bases of the junction left unmatched. CDR3 amino acids: CASSWTGDEQFF. CDR3 bases: TGTGCCAGCAGCTGGACAGGGGATGAGCAGTTCTTC.

The genes are TRBV5-6 and TRBJ1-6, with TRBD1 as a possible D gene (5 bases). CDR3 length equals 17 residues. CDR1 SGHDT and CDR2 YYEEEE come from the germline V gene. The V end was cut by 4 bases, the J end by 4 bases, with 18 bases between. In nucleotides, the CDR3 is TGTGCCAGCAGCCAGGGTGGACGGAAGCATTATAATTCACCCCTCCACTTT. Translation: CASSQGGRKHYNSPLHF.

The V and J genes are TRBV2 and TRBJ2-5, with 7 bases lining up with TRBD2. Germline values: CDR1 SNHLY, CDR2 FYNNEI. The V and J ends lost 0 bases and 5 bases, in that order; junction bases with no gene match: 12. CDR3 length: 17 amino acids. In DNA, the CDR3 is TGTGCCAGCAGTGAAGCCCGGCGACTAGCCTATTTCGAGACCCAGTACTTC. Its translation: CASSEARRLAYFETQYF.

Here the CDR3 DNA reads TGTGCCAGCAGCTCCGCCCTGCAGGATACGCAGTATTTT. Protein product: CASSSALQDTQYF. The V and J genes are TRBV7-9 and TRBJ2-3, with unresolved D. This CDR3 region has 13 residues. Trimming pared 4 bases from V and 6 bases from J, leaving 11 bases between. Per the germline V gene, CDR1 is SEHNR and CDR2 is FQNEAQ (reference sequence).

This clone has a single count. The chain employs TRBV2 and TRBJ1-3, with 9 nucleotides matching TRBD1. Looked up from germline, CDR1 is SNHLY and CDR2 is FYNNEI. This CDR3 contains 14 residues. Trimming took 1 base from V and 7 from J; bases not matched to a gene: 2. The CDR3 loop is CASSEGGTGNTIYF. The DNA for the CDR3 is TGTGCCAGCAGTGAAGGAGGGACAGGGAACACCATATATTTT.

The chain links TRBV10-3 to TRBJ1-1; 9 positions agree with TRBD1. There are 14 residues in the CDR3. Germline V gene lookup returns CDR1 ENHRY and CDR2 SYGVKD. J lost 3 bases, V lost 10 bases, and 9 bases had no gene match. As DNA, the CDR3 is TGTGCCACAACTGGGACAGGGAGAGACACTGAAGCTTTCTTT. It codes for CATTGTGRDTEAFF.

This clone was observed a single time. The chain's CDR3 is CASSVDGTYEQYF. CDR3 nucleotide sequence: TGTGCCAGCAGCGTAGACGGGACCTACGAGCAGTACTTC. This sequence joins TRBV9 and TRBJ2-7, with a possible D match to TRBD2 (5 bases). Trimming cost V 0 bases and J 2 bases, with 6 bases left between them. Germline V gene sequence: CDR1 SGDLS, CDR2 YYNGEE. The CDR3 is made up of 13 amino acids.

This chain joins TRBV18 and TRBJ1-1; D gene ambiguous. CDR3 length: 13 amino acids. CDR1 is KGHSH and CDR2 is LQKENI in the germline V gene. The V gene lost 3 bases and the J gene lost 1 base, with 6 bases spanning the gap. The DNA of the CDR3 is TGTGCCAGCTCACCTGAGTGGAACACTGAAGCTTTCTTT. This encodes CASSPEWNTEAFF.

The chain recombines TRBV5-1 with TRBJ2-6; D possibly corresponds to TRBD1 (7 bases). V was shortened by 4 bases and J by 0 bases, with 17 bases between the two germline ends. CDR1 is SGHRS, CDR2 YFSETQ, per germline. The CDR3 extends over 18 amino acids. CDR3 region: CASSPQGGPRSGANVLTF. The DNA of the CDR3 is TGCGCCAGCAGCCCGCAGGGGGGACCCCGCTCTGGGGCCAACGTCCTGACTTTC.

V usage is TRBV5-4 and J usage is TRBJ1-1; a possible D gene is TRBD1 (5 bases). The CDR3 totals 14 residues. Trimming took 0 bases from V and 4 from J, leaving 10 bases between them. The germline V gene has CDR1 SGHNT and CDR2 YYREEE (reference sequence). As DNA, the CDR3 is TGTGCCAGCAGCTTGGGACAGACACTCACTGAAGCTTTCTTT. Amino acids: CASSLGQTLTEAFF.